This is a list of T cell receptor beta chains from one sample in a study of technical replicates of blood from several donors. The method was immunoSEQ multiplex PCR; TCRdb's version includes in-frame clones alone and lacks a portion of them. The table includes just under 85,000 clones, 85% to 95% detected once. Sequencing input: T cells isolated from PBMCs. The receptors stem from a human donor in good health. Each CDR3 is given with its conserved first and last residue. Fields, in order: J gene, V gene, clone size, D gene, CDR3 protein, CDR3 DNA. The D gene is left open where the match is weak. Size tells how often a clone was seen (once, few, many) or the class of an expanded clone, and some rows leave it out.

j_call: TRBJ2-1
v_call: TRBV6-5
clone_size: .
d_call: TRBD1
cdr3_aa: CASSRQGAPTFEQFF
cdr3_nt: TGTGCCAGCAGCCGACAGGGGGCCCCTACTTTTGAGCAGTTCTTC

j_call: TRBJ1-2
v_call: TRBV10-3
clone_size: .
d_call: TRBD1
cdr3_aa: CAISAPTGGLNYGYTF
cdr3_nt: TGTGCCATCAGTGCCCCGACAGGGGGCCTAAACTATGGCTACACCTTC

j_call: TRBJ1-1
v_call: TRBV2
clone_size: .
d_call: .
cdr3_aa: CASSEAGTWRAEAFF
cdr3_nt: TGTGCCAGCAGTGAAGCAGGGACTTGGAGGGCTGAAGCTTTCTTT

j_call: TRBJ2-5
v_call: TRBV29-1
clone_size: .
d_call: TRBD2
cdr3_aa: CSVEDLGEGSETQYF
cdr3_nt: TGCAGCGTTGAAGATTTGGGGGAGGGTTCAGAGACCCAGTACTTC

j_call: TRBJ2-1
v_call: TRBV11-3
clone_size: .
d_call: TRBD2
cdr3_aa: CASSLSPGLAGLYNEQFF
cdr3_nt: TGTGCCAGCAGCTTGTCCCCCGGGCTAGCGGGATTATACAATGAGCAGTTCTTC

j_call: TRBJ2-6
v_call: TRBV28
clone_size: .
d_call: TRBD1
cdr3_aa: CASNLGTGGLPGANVLTF
cdr3_nt: TGTGCCAGCAACCTGGGGACAGGGGGTCTTCCTGGGGCCAACGTCCTGACTTTC

j_call: TRBJ2-2
v_call: TRBV27
clone_size: .
d_call: TRBD1
cdr3_aa: CASSLGTGPNTGELFF
cdr3_nt: TGTGCCAGCAGTTTAGGGACAGGACCGAACACCGGGGAGCTGTTTTTT

j_call: TRBJ2-6
v_call: TRBV11-1
clone_size: .
d_call: .
cdr3_aa: CASSSRGHFAGANVLTF
cdr3_nt: TGTGCCAGCAGTTCCCGCGGACACTTTGCTGGGGCCAACGTCCTGACTTTC

j_call: TRBJ2-5
v_call: TRBV19
clone_size: .
d_call: .
cdr3_aa: CASKAQGKGVAQETQYF
cdr3_nt: TGTGCCAGTAAGGCCCAGGGGAAAGGTGTTGCCCAAGAGACCCAGTACTTC

j_call: TRBJ2-1
v_call: TRBV5-1
clone_size: .
d_call: .
cdr3_aa: CASSLSGASYNEQFF
cdr3_nt: TGCGCCAGCAGCTTGTCAGGGGCGTCCTACAATGAGCAGTTCTTC

j_call: TRBJ2-2
v_call: TRBV28
clone_size: .
d_call: TRBD1
cdr3_aa: CASSLGQGNTGELFF
cdr3_nt: TGTGCCAGCAGTTTGGGACAGGGCAACACCGGGGAGCTGTTTTTT

j_call: TRBJ2-2
v_call: TRBV25-1
clone_size: .
d_call: TRBD2
cdr3_aa: CASSVLALNTGELFF
cdr3_nt: TGTGCCAGCAGTGTACTAGCGTTGAACACCGGGGAGCTGTTTTTT

j_call: TRBJ2-3
v_call: TRBV28
clone_size: .
d_call: TRBD2
cdr3_aa: CALRSGINTDTQYF
cdr3_nt: TGTGCCCTTAGGAGCGGGATAAACACAGATACGCAGTATTTT

j_call: TRBJ2-3
v_call: TRBV10-3
clone_size: .
d_call: TRBD2
cdr3_aa: CAISGAGGPGDTQYF
cdr3_nt: TGTGCCATCAGTGGCGCGGGAGGGCCGGGAGATACGCAGTATTTT

j_call: TRBJ1-2
v_call: TRBV28
clone_size: .
d_call: .
cdr3_aa: CASSPRQATNYGYTF
cdr3_nt: TGTGCCAGCAGTCCCCGACAGGCTACCAACTATGGCTACACCTTC

j_call: TRBJ2-1
v_call: TRBV19
clone_size: few
d_call: .
cdr3_aa: CASAHRAPLNNEQFF
cdr3_nt: TGTGCCAGCGCCCACAGGGCTCCCTTAAACAATGAGCAGTTCTTC

j_call: TRBJ2-7
v_call: TRBV5-5
clone_size: .
d_call: .
cdr3_aa: CASSFPPGIYEQYF
cdr3_nt: TGTGCCAGCAGCTTTCCCCCGGGGATCTACGAGCAGTACTTC

j_call: TRBJ2-1
v_call: TRBV7-9
clone_size: .
d_call: .
cdr3_aa: CASSPNEAKEQFF
cdr3_nt: TGTGCCAGCAGCCCGAACGAAGCCAAGGAGCAGTTCTTC

j_call: TRBJ1-2
v_call: TRBV2
clone_size: .
d_call: .
cdr3_aa: CASQTPGKKPGYTF
cdr3_nt: TGTGCCAGTCAGACACCGGGAAAGAAACCAGGCTACACCTTC

j_call: TRBJ2-1
v_call: TRBV19
clone_size: .
d_call: .
cdr3_aa: CASRAVGVNEQFF
cdr3_nt: TGTGCCAGTCGGGCGGTAGGGGTCAATGAGCAGTTCTTC

j_call: TRBJ2-5
v_call: TRBV2
clone_size: .
d_call: TRBD2
cdr3_aa: CASRRTSGFQETQYF
cdr3_nt: TGTGCCAGCAGGAGGACTAGCGGCTTCCAAGAGACCCAGTACTTC

j_call: TRBJ1-5
v_call: TRBV10-3
clone_size: .
d_call: TRBD1
cdr3_aa: CAISVGDRASNQPQHF
cdr3_nt: TGTGCCATCAGTGTAGGGGACAGGGCTAGCAATCAGCCCCAGCATTTT

j_call: TRBJ2-1
v_call: TRBV5-1
clone_size: .
d_call: TRBD2
cdr3_aa: CASSPRTSASYNEQFF
cdr3_nt: TGCGCCAGCAGCCCGCGGACTAGTGCGTCCTACAATGAGCAGTTCTTC

j_call: TRBJ2-6
v_call: TRBV29-1
clone_size: .
d_call: .
cdr3_aa: CSVSLGLAGANVLTF
cdr3_nt: TGCAGCGTGTCTCTGGGGCTCGCTGGGGCCAACGTCCTGACTTTC

j_call: TRBJ2-1
v_call: TRBV11-3
clone_size: .
d_call: TRBD2
cdr3_aa: CASRGGKHEQFF
cdr3_nt: TGTGCCAGCCGGGGGGGCAAGCATGAGCAGTTCTTC

j_call: TRBJ1-1
v_call: TRBV27
clone_size: .
d_call: TRBD1
cdr3_aa: CASSSRNRGRGAEAFF
cdr3_nt: TGTGCCAGCAGTTCGAGAAACAGGGGGCGAGGGGCTGAAGCTTTCTTT

j_call: TRBJ2-7
v_call: TRBV6-5
clone_size: .
d_call: .
cdr3_aa: CASSYSHGLEQYF
cdr3_nt: TGTGCCAGCAGTTACTCTCATGGGCTCGAGCAGTACTTC

j_call: TRBJ2-5
v_call: TRBV6-6
clone_size: .
d_call: TRBD2
cdr3_aa: CASSYATGGQETQYF
cdr3_nt: TGTGCCAGCAGTTACGCGACGGGGGGCCAAGAGACCCAGTACTTC

j_call: TRBJ2-7
v_call: TRBV5-1
clone_size: .
d_call: TRBD1
cdr3_aa: CASTLQGAGEQYF
cdr3_nt: TGCGCCAGCACCCTCCAGGGGGCTGGCGAGCAGTACTTC

j_call: TRBJ2-7
v_call: TRBV5-6
clone_size: once
d_call: TRBD2
cdr3_aa: CASSLVLAGGWYF
cdr3_nt: TGTGCCAGCAGCTTGGTGCTAGCGGGAGGATGGTACTTC

j_call: TRBJ1-5
v_call: TRBV5-1
clone_size: .
d_call: TRBD1
cdr3_aa: CASSLGDRGNGNQPQHF
cdr3_nt: TGCGCCAGCAGCTTGGGGGACAGGGGAAACGGCAATCAGCCCCAGCATTTT

j_call: TRBJ1-2
v_call: TRBV9
clone_size: .
d_call: TRBD1
cdr3_aa: CASSASPRDRGTGNYGYTF
cdr3_nt: TGTGCCAGCAGCGCGAGTCCCAGGGACAGGGGGACGGGGAACTATGGCTACACCTTC

j_call: TRBJ2-3
v_call: TRBV5-1
clone_size: .
d_call: TRBD2
cdr3_aa: CASSSLLAGGDTQYF
cdr3_nt: TGCGCCAGCAGCTCGTTACTAGCGGGAGGAGATACGCAGTATTTT

j_call: TRBJ1-2
v_call: TRBV4-1
clone_size: .
d_call: .
cdr3_aa: CASSQGPQGNNYGYTF
cdr3_nt: TGCGCCAGCAGCCAAGGGCCACAGGGAAATAACTATGGCTACACCTTC

j_call: TRBJ1-1
v_call: TRBV19
clone_size: .
d_call: .
cdr3_aa: CASSPQTAMNTEAFF
cdr3_nt: TGTGCCAGTAGTCCCCAGACAGCCATGAACACTGAAGCTTTCTTT

j_call: TRBJ2-2
v_call: TRBV29-1
clone_size: .
d_call: TRBD1
cdr3_aa: CSVRGQGASGELFF
cdr3_nt: TGCAGCGTTCGAGGACAGGGGGCGTCCGGGGAGCTGTTTTTT

j_call: TRBJ2-3
v_call: TRBV28
clone_size: few
d_call: .
cdr3_aa: CASSSLLRRVLHQRRGDTQYF
cdr3_nt: TGTGCCAGCAGTTCTCTTCTAAGGCGGGTACTCCACCAAAGGAGGGGTGATACGCAGTATTTT

j_call: TRBJ1-4
v_call: TRBV5-1
clone_size: .
d_call: TRBD1
cdr3_aa: CASSLEGTGLTKLFF
cdr3_nt: TGCGCCAGCAGCTTGGAGGGGACAGGGCTGACAAAACTGTTTTTT

j_call: TRBJ2-3
v_call: TRBV5-1
clone_size: .
d_call: TRBD2
cdr3_aa: CASSLLPHTGTSGSSTDTQYF
cdr3_nt: TGCGCCAGCAGCTTGCTTCCCCACACCGGGACTAGCGGGTCTAGCACAGATACGCAGTATTTT

j_call: TRBJ2-1
v_call: TRBV7-9
clone_size: .
d_call: .
cdr3_aa: CASSLGFGAYNEQFF
cdr3_nt: TGTGCCAGCAGCTTAGGATTTGGAGCCTACAATGAGCAGTTCTTC

j_call: TRBJ2-5
v_call: TRBV30
clone_size: .
d_call: .
cdr3_aa: CAWSLAGETQYF
cdr3_nt: TGTGCCTGGAGTCTAGCCGGGGAGACCCAGTACTTC

j_call: TRBJ1-4
v_call: TRBV19
clone_size: once
d_call: TRBD1
cdr3_aa: CASSIVSVRTGGREKLFF
cdr3_nt: TGTGCCAGTAGTATAGTTTCGGTCCGGACAGGGGGCCGGGAAAAACTGTTTTTT

j_call: TRBJ1-2
v_call: TRBV28
clone_size: once
d_call: TRBD1
cdr3_aa: CASRFQGAGGYTF
cdr3_nt: TGTGCCAGCAGATTCCAGGGGGCGGGGGGCTACACCTTC

j_call: TRBJ2-7
v_call: TRBV5-1
clone_size: .
d_call: .
cdr3_aa: CASSSQGGGNYEQYF
cdr3_nt: TGCGCCAGCAGCTCACAGGGCGGCGGAAACTACGAGCAGTACTTC

j_call: TRBJ1-1
v_call: TRBV5-6
clone_size: .
d_call: .
cdr3_aa: CASSSWRGNQNTEAFF
cdr3_nt: TGTGCCAGCAGCTCGTGGCGGGGGAACCAGAACACTGAAGCTTTCTTT

j_call: TRBJ2-1
v_call: TRBV7-9
clone_size: .
d_call: TRBD1
cdr3_aa: CASSLAKAGTGADNEQFF
cdr3_nt: TGTGCCAGCAGCTTAGCTAAGGCCGGGACAGGCGCTGACAATGAGCAGTTCTTC

j_call: TRBJ1-6
v_call: TRBV6-1
clone_size: .
d_call: .
cdr3_aa: CASTTDSNNSPLHF
cdr3_nt: TGTGCCAGCACCACGGACAGTAATAATTCACCCCTCCACTTT

j_call: TRBJ2-7
v_call: TRBV28
clone_size: .
d_call: TRBD1
cdr3_aa: CASSLRDRAYEQYF
cdr3_nt: TGTGCCAGCAGTTTGAGGGACAGGGCCTACGAGCAGTACTTC

j_call: TRBJ2-1
v_call: TRBV7-2
clone_size: .
d_call: TRBD2
cdr3_aa: CASTTRAGASYNEQFF
cdr3_nt: TGTGCCAGCACCACTAGGGCGGGAGCGTCGTACAATGAGCAGTTCTTC

j_call: TRBJ2-7
v_call: TRBV5-1
clone_size: .
d_call: .
cdr3_aa: CASSPTGQGRWDEQYF
cdr3_nt: TGCGCCAGCAGCCCGACCGGGCAGGGGCGGTGGGACGAGCAGTACTTC

j_call: TRBJ2-4
v_call: TRBV13
clone_size: once
d_call: .
cdr3_aa: CASSPRGLAKNIQYF
cdr3_nt: TGTGCCAGCAGCCCACGGGGACTAGCCAAAAACATTCAGTACTTC

j_call: TRBJ2-7
v_call: TRBV28
clone_size: .
d_call: TRBD2
cdr3_aa: CASSLAGRPYEQYF
cdr3_nt: TGTGCCAGCAGTCTAGCGGGTCGCCCCTACGAGCAGTACTTC

j_call: TRBJ2-7
v_call: TRBV7-6
clone_size: .
d_call: TRBD2
cdr3_aa: CASSPGLAVPNEQYF
cdr3_nt: TGTGCCAGCAGCCCGGGACTAGCGGTCCCAAACGAGCAGTACTTC

j_call: TRBJ2-7
v_call: TRBV19
clone_size: .
d_call: .
cdr3_aa: CASSGTGYEQYF
cdr3_nt: TGTGCCAGTTCAGGAACAGGCTACGAGCAGTACTTC

j_call: TRBJ2-7
v_call: TRBV6-5
clone_size: .
d_call: .
cdr3_aa: CASSYGGRRVDEQYF
cdr3_nt: TGTGCCAGCAGTTATGGGGGGAGAAGGGTAGACGAGCAGTACTTC